This T cell receptor (beta chain) stems from a study of T-cell reconstitution after alpha-beta-depleted transplantation in children. Whole-study findings and limits: The main origin of T-cell counts and diversity one year after transplant was newly produced T cells. High day-60 TCRbeta diversity in some patients came from surviving recipient T cells and thymic progenitors. It was reported that alpha-beta T cells came from several hundred expanded graft clones (about two months after transplant).

A library of TCRbeta sequences, prepared with unique molecular identifiers, was generated. MiXCR was run by TCRdb on the PCR reads, yielding one entry per CDR3 protein. The table lists 600,000 to 700,000 distinct CDR3 sequences, roughly 13% of them singletons. Trimming cost V 2 bases and J 8 bases, with 11 bases left between them. CDR3 size: 13 residues. Germline V CDR1 and CDR2: SGHRS, YFSETQ. This clonotype was detected many times. Its antigen remains unknown. The TCR comes from a girl aged 2 to 9 with congenital amegakaryocytic thrombocytopenia, due to receive a stem cell transplant. The rearrangement links TRBV5-1 to TRBJ2-1; D unclear. Sequenced material: PBMCs, taken before TCRalphabeta/CD19-depleted stem cell transplant. The chain's CDR3 is CASSLSVGHEQFF. The CDR3 nucleotides are TGCGCCAGCAGCTTAAGCGTTGGTCATGAGCAGTTCTTC.